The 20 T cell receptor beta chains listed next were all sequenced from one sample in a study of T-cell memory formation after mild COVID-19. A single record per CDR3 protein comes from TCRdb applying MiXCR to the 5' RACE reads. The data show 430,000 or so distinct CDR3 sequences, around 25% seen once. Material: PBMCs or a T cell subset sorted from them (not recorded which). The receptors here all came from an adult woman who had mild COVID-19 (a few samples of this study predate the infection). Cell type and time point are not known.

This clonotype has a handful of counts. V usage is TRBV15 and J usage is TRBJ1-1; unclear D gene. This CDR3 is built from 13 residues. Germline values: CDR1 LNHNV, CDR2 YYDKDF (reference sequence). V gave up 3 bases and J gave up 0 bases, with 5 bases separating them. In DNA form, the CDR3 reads TGTGCCACCAGCAGCGCATTGAACACTGAAGCTTTCTTT. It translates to CATSSALNTEAFF.

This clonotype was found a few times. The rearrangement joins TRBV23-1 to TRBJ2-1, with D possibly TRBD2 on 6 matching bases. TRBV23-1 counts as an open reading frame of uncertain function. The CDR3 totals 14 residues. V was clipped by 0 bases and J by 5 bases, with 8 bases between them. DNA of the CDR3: TGCGCCAGCAGTCAATCGAGGAGGGACAATGAGCAGTTCTTC. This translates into CASSQSRRDNEQFF.

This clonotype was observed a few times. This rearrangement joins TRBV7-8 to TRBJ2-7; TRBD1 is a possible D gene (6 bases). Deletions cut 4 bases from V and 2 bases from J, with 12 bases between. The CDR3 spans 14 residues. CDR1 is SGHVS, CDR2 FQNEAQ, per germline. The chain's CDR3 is CASSSDRVTYEQYF. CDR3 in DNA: TGTGCCAGCAGCTCGGACAGAGTCACCTACGAGCAGTACTTC.

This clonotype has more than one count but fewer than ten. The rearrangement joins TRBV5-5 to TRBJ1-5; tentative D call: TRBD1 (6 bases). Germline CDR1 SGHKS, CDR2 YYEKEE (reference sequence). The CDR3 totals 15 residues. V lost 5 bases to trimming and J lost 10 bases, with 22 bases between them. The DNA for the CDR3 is TGTGCCAGCAGTCCCCTCGACAGGCACGAAGAACCCCAGCATTTT. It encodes CASSPLDRHEEPQHF.

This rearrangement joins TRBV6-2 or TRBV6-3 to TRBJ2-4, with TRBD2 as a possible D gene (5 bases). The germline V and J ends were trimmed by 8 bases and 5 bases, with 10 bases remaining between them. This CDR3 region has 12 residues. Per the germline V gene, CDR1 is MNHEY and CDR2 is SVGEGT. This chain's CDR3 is CASQRRENIQYF. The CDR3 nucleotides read TGTGCCAGCCAGAGGCGGGAAAACATTCAGTACTTC.

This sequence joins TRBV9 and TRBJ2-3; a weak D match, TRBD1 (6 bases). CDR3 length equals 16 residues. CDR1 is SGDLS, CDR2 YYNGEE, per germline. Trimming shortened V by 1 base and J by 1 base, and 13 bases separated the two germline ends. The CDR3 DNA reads TGTGCCAGCAGCGTATATTCAGGGGTCGGCACAGATACGCAGTATTTT. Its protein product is CASSVYSGVGTDTQYF.

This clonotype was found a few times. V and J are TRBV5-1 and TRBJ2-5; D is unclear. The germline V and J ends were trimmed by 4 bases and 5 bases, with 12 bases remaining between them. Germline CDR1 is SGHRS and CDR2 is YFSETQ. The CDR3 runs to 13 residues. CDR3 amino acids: CASSTAHQETQYF. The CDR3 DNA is TGCGCCAGCAGCACCGCTCATCAGGAGACCCAGTACTTC.

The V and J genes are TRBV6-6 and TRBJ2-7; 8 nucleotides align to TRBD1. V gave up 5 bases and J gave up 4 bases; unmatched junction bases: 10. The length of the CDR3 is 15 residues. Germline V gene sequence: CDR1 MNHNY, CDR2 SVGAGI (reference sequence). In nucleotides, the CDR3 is TGTGCCAGCAGTAGAGACGGGACAGGACTTTACGAGCAGTACTTC. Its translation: CASSRDGTGLYEQYF.

The CDR3 sequence is CASSQRTSGIRNEQFF. CDR3 coding DNA: TGTGCCAGCAGCCAACGGACTAGCGGGATTAGGAATGAGCAGTTCTTC. V is TRBV3-1 and J is TRBJ2-1, with 12 bases matching TRBD2. CDR1 LGHDT and CDR2 YNNKEL come from the germline V gene (reference sequence). The CDR3 length is 16 residues. After removal of 2 bases from V and 7 bases from J, the junction contained 6 bases not matched to a gene.

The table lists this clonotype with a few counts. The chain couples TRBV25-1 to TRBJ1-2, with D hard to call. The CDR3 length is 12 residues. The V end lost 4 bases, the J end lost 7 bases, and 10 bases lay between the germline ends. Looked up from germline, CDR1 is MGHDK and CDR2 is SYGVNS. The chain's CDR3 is CASSGPAFGYTF. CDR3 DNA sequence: TGTGCCAGCAGTGGACCTGCGTTTGGCTACACCTTC.

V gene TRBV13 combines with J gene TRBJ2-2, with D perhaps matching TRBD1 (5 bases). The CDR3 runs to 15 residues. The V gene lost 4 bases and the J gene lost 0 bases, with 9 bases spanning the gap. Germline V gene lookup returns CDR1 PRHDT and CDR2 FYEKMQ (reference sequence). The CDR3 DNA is TGTGCCAGCAGCTCATCAGGGACGAACACCGGGGAGCTGTTTTTT. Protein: CASSSSGTNTGELFF.

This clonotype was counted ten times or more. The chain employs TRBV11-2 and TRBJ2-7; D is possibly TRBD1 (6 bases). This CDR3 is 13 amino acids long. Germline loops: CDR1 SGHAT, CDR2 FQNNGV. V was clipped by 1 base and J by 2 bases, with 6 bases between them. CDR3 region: CASSLGTAYEQYF. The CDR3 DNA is TGTGCCAGCAGCTTAGGGACAGCCTACGAGCAGTACTTC.

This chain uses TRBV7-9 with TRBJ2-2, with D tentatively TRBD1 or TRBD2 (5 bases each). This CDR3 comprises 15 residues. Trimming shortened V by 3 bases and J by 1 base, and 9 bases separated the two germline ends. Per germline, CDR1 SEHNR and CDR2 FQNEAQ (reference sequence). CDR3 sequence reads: CASSFGTWNTGELFF. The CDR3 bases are TGTGCCAGCAGCTTTGGGACCTGGAACACCGGGGAGCTGTTTTTT.

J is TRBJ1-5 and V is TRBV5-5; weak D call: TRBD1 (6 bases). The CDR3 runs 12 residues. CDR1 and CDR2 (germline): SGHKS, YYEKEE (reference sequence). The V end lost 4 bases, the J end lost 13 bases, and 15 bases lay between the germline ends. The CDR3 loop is CASSAQDSEQHF. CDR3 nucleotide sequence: TGTGCCAGCAGCGCCCAGGACAGCGAACAGCATTTT.

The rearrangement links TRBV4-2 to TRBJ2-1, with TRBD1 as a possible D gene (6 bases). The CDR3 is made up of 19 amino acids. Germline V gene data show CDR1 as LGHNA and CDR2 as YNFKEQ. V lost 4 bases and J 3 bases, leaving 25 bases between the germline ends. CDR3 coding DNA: TGTGCCAGCAGCCGAAGAGAACGTGCCATTGACAGGTTCTACAATGAGCAGTTCTTC. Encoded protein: CASSRRERAIDRFYNEQFF.

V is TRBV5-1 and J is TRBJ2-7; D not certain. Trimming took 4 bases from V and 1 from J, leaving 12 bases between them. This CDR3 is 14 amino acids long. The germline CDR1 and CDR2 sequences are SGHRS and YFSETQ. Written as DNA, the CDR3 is TGCGCCAGCAGCCCGGGCGGCTTATCCTACGAGCAGTACTTC. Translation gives CASSPGGLSYEQYF.

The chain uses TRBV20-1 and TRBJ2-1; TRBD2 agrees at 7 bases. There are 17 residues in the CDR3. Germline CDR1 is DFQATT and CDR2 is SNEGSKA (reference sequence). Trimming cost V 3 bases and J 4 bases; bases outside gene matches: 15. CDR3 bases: TGCAGTGCTAGCCGACAATGGCGGGAGACCCGATACAATGAGCAGTTCTTC. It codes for CSASRQWRETRYNEQFF.

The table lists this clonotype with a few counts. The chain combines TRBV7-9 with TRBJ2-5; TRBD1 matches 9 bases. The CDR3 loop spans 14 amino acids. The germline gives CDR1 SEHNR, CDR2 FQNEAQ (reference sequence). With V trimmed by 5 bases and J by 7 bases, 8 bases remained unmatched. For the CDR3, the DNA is TGTGCCAGCAGCCCGGTACAGGGGGCAAGGACCCAGTACTTC. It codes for CASSPVQGARTQYF.

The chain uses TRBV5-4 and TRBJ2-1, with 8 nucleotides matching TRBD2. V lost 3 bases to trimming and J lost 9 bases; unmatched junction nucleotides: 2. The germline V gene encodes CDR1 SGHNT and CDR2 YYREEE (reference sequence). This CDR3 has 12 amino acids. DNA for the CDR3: TGTGCCAGCAGCTCCCGGGAGGGTGAGCAGTTCTTC. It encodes CASSSREGEQFF.

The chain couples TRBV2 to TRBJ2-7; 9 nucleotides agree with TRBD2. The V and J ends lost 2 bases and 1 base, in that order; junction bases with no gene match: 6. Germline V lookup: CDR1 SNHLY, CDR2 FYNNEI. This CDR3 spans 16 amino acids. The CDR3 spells CASSEPGTSGSYEQYF. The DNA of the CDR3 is TGTGCCAGCAGTGAACCGGGAACTAGCGGGTCCTACGAGCAGTACTTC.